The 22 T cell receptor beta chains listed next were all sequenced from one sample in a study of blood T cells in healthy people across ages. Sample-barcoded 5' priming and a J-beta primer mix drove a second PCR of about 7 to 12 cycles. One entry per CDR3 protein, called by TCRdb with MiXCR from the 5' RACE reads. The sample has about a million distinct CDR3 sequences; 35% to 40% are singletons. The sample consisted of blood. The origin of the receptors is a man aged 18-30 years in good health.

The V gene is TRBV6-5, the J gene TRBJ1-4; D is unresolved. CDR1 and CDR2 (germline): MNHEY, SVGAGI. This CDR3 is built from 15 residues. V lost 6 bases to trimming and J lost 5 bases, with 16 bases between them. DNA for the CDR3: TGTGCCAGCAGGCCCCGGAGGGCAGCCAATGAAAAACTGTTTTTT. Translating gives CASRPRRAANEKLFF.

This clonotype was observed at least ten times. This chain uses TRBV27 with TRBJ1-1, with a weak D call TRBD1 (6 bases). The germline gives CDR1 MNHEY, CDR2 SMNVEV (reference sequence). Trimming removed 5 bases at V and 1 base at J, with 11 bases between. This CDR3 region has 14 residues. In DNA, the CDR3 is TGTGCCAGCAGTCCTGGACAGAGGAACACTGAAGCTTTCTTT. Protein sequence: CASSPGQRNTEAFF.

The rearrangement joins TRBV2 to TRBJ2-3, with D hard to call. CDR3 size: 16 residues. The germline V gene has CDR1 SNHLY and CDR2 FYNNEI. V was trimmed by 3 bases and J by 0 bases, leaving 13 bases between them. The CDR3 nucleotides read TGTGCCAGCAGTGATCTTGGGCAGGCTAGCACAGATACGCAGTATTTT. This gives the protein CASSDLGQASTDTQYF. The full variable domain, rest sourced from reference TRBV2 and TRBJ2-3, is EPEVTQTPSHQVTQMGQEVILRCVPISNHLYFYWYRQILGQKVEFLVSFYNNEISEKSEIFDDQFSVERPDGSNFTLKIRSTKLEDSAMYFCASSDLGQASTDTQYFGPGTRLTVL.

The chain combines TRBV18 with TRBJ2-7; D unresolved. V was clipped by 0 bases and J by 5 bases, with 8 bases between them. Germline lookup yields CDR1 KGHSH and CDR2 LQKENI. This CDR3 has 13 amino acids. CDR3: CASSPPGEDEQYF. DNA of the CDR3: TGTGCCAGCTCACCACCGGGCGAGGACGAGCAGTACTTC.

The rearrangement joins TRBV4-1 to TRBJ2-2, with 10 nucleotides matching TRBD1. CDR1 is MGHRA and CDR2 is YSYEKL in the germline V gene. Unmatched junction bases numbered 18, after V lost 5 bases and J lost 6 bases. The CDR3 is 19 residues long. This CDR3 reads CASSARQGARYRGSGELFF. The CDR3 DNA reads as TGCGCCAGCAGCGCGCGACAGGGGGCGCGGTATAGAGGGTCCGGGGAGCTGTTTTTT.

This chain uses TRBV12-3 or TRBV12-4 with TRBJ2-5; D is perhaps TRBD1 (5 bases). CDR3 size: 14 residues. Trimming cost V 0 bases and J 3 bases, with 8 bases left between them. CDR3 residues: CASSLATEKETQYF. The CDR3 bases are TGTGCCAGCAGTTTAGCGACAGAGAAAGAGACCCAGTACTTC.

This clonotype has a handful of counts. The V and J genes are TRBV7-9 and TRBJ2-7; TRBD1 is a possible D gene (5 bases). Per the germline V gene, CDR1 is SEHNR and CDR2 is FQNEAQ (reference sequence). The CDR3 extends over 14 amino acids. V was pared by 3 bases and J by 3 bases, with 12 bases between. CDR3 loop: CASSFADSLYEQYF. The CDR3 DNA sequence: TGTGCCAGCAGCTTTGCAGACAGTCTCTACGAGCAGTACTTC. Complete variable domain (other parts from reference TRBV7-9 and TRBJ2-7): DTGVSQNPRHKITKRGQNVTFRCDPISEHNRLYWYRQTLGQGPEFLTYFQNEAQLEKSRLLSDRFSAERPKGSFSTLEIQRTEQGDSAMYLCASSFADSLYEQYFGPGTRLTVT.

This chain joins TRBV25-1 and TRBJ1-6, with D possibly being TRBD1 (6 bases). V was shortened by 3 bases and J by 6 bases, with 12 bases between the two germline ends. The CDR3 is 15 amino acids. Germline V CDR1 and CDR2: MGHDK, SYGVNS. Here the CDR3 reads CASSDSGVGNSPLHF. For the CDR3, the DNA is TGTGCCAGCAGTGATTCAGGGGTAGGTAATTCACCCCTCCACTTT. The whole variable domain, filled in from reference TRBV25-1 and TRBJ1-6, reads EADIYQTPRYLVIGTGKKITLECSQTMGHDKMYWYQQDPGMELHLIHYSYGVNSTEKGDLSSESTVSRIRTEHFPLTLESARPSHTSQYLCASSDSGVGNSPLHFGNGTRLTVT.

This clonotype was counted between two and nine times. This chain links TRBV5-1 with TRBJ1-2, with TRBD1 matching 7 bases. This CDR3 comprises 16 residues. CDR1 and CDR2 (germline): SGHRS, YFSETQ. V lost 5 bases, J lost 4 bases, and 14 bases stayed unmatched. The CDR3, as DNA: TGCGCCAGCAGTCAAACAGGGGACCCACACCTCTATGGCTACACCTTC. Its protein product is CASSQTGDPHLYGYTF.

V usage is TRBV15 and J usage is TRBJ1-1; 12 bases are a match to TRBD1. V shed 0 bases, J shed 3 bases, and the junction held 11 bases outside the gene matches. Germline V gene lookup returns CDR1 LNHNV and CDR2 YYDKDF (reference sequence). The CDR3 extends over 19 amino acids. As DNA, the CDR3 is TGTGCCACCAGCAGAGATCCTTTGGGGACAGGGGGCATCGACACTGAAGCTTTCTTT. This encodes CATSRDPLGTGGIDTEAFF.

This clonotype was counted a few times. The CDR3 DNA sequence: TGCAGTGCTAGAGTTCTGCAAGATATGGGGCAGTTCTTC. Residues: CSARVLQDMGQFF. The chain joins TRBV20-1 to TRBJ2-1, with D uncertain. V lost 1 base and J lost 12, with 16 bases in between. This CDR3 has 13 residues. The germline CDR1 and CDR2 sequences are DFQATT and SNEGSKA (reference sequence).

Worth noting for this clonotype: At one of its ends the junction is not consistent with the germline gene, which may arise from a read error. The rearrangement links TRBV12-3 or TRBV12-4 to TRBJ1-4, with TRBD1 matching over 7 bases. The CDR3 spans 14 residues. CDR3 DNA sequence: TGTGCCTGCAGCCCGGGACAGTCAAATGAAAAACTGTTTTTT. This gives the protein CACSPGQSNEKLFF.

This sequence joins TRBV24-1 and TRBJ2-2, with D uncertain. This CDR3 spans 13 amino acids. Trimming shortened V by 1 base and J by 5 bases, and 4 bases separated the two germline ends. Per the germline V gene, CDR1 is KGHDR and CDR2 is SFDVKD. In nucleotides, the CDR3 is TGTGCCACCAGTGATTTAGTTACCGGGGAGCTGTTTTTT. The encoded protein is CATSDLVTGELFF.

CDR3 sequence reads: CASSQDRTGVGEQYF. The CDR3 nucleotides are TGTGCCAGCAGCCAAGATCGGACAGGGGTGGGTGAGCAGTACTTC. V usage is TRBV14 and J usage is TRBJ2-7; 9 positions agree with TRBD1. The CDR3 covers 15 residues. Germline lookup yields CDR1 SGHDN and CDR2 FVKESK. V was clipped by 0 bases and J by 7 bases; unmatched bases: 7.

The sample holds a few counts of this clonotype. V gene TRBV12-3 or TRBV12-4 combines with J gene TRBJ2-2; D is ambiguous. V was trimmed by 10 bases and J by 7 bases, leaving 19 bases between them. CDR3 length: 14 amino acids. The chain's CDR3 is CANALWDGDGELFF. CDR3 nucleotides: TGTGCCAACGCTTTATGGGATGGGGACGGGGAGCTGTTTTTT.

About this clonotype itself: This clone may be a read error of a much larger clone one base away. In DNA form, the CDR3 reads TGTGCCATCAGTGATAGCCGGGACACCCTACAGAATTTT. This translates into CAISDSRDTLQNF. The V call is TRBV10-3, the J call TRBJ1-5, with TRBD1 as a possible D gene (6 bases). This CDR3 region has 13 residues. In germline, CDR1 is ENHRY, CDR2 SYGVKD.

This clonotype was seen many times. This chain's CDR3 is CATSRDTTPTQYF. The CDR3 DNA reads TGTGCCACCAGCAGAGATACGACACCTACCCAGTACTTC. The chain joins TRBV15 to TRBJ2-5; D gene uncertain. V lost 0 bases to trimming and J lost 8 bases, with 10 bases between them. The CDR3 runs 13 residues. The germline gives CDR1 LNHNV, CDR2 YYDKDF (reference sequence).

The chain employs TRBV7-2 and TRBJ2-1; perhaps TRBD2 as D (6 bases). CDR3 length: 16 residues. V lost 6 bases to trimming and J lost 8 bases, with 23 bases between them. The V gene's germline CDR1 is SGHTA and CDR2 FQGNSA. CDR3 nucleotides: TGTGCCAGCAGTTTCCCCGGGGGTCCGGGAGTCGATGAGCAGTTCTTC. Protein sequence: CASSFPGGPGVDEQFF.

The gene calls are TRBV12-5 and TRBJ1-6, with a tentative D call TRBD1 (6 bases). V gave up 4 bases and J gave up 5 bases, with 18 bases separating them. The germline CDR1 and CDR2 sequences are LGHNT and FRNRAP. The CDR3 is 17 residues long. The chain's CDR3 is CASGWVLQGNHNSPLHF. In nucleotides, the CDR3 is TGTGCTAGTGGTTGGGTCCTACAGGGAAATCATAATTCACCCCTCCACTTT.

In this sample, this clonotype turned up many times. In DNA form, the CDR3 reads TGTGCCAGCAGTTTCAAGACAGCCTACGAGCAGTACTTC. Protein sequence: CASSFKTAYEQYF. V usage is TRBV27 and J usage is TRBJ2-7; the D gene is possibly TRBD1 (5 bases). Trimming pared 3 bases from V and 2 bases from J, leaving 8 bases between. This CDR3 is built from 13 residues. Germline CDR1 reads MNHEY; CDR2 reads SMNVEV (reference sequence).

This clonotype was counted only a few times. J is TRBJ2-1 and V is TRBV18, with a possible D match to TRBD1 (5 bases). Deletions cut 1 base from V and 4 bases from J, with 11 bases between. Germline lookup yields CDR1 KGHSH and CDR2 LQKENI. The CDR3 extends over 15 amino acids. This CDR3 reads CASSPLIGVYNEQFF. Here the CDR3 DNA reads TGTGCCAGCTCACCACTGATAGGGGTATACAATGAGCAGTTCTTC.

This clonotype was recorded at least ten times. The chain combines TRBV7-8 with TRBJ1-4, with TRBD1 as a possible D gene (5 bases). The germline V and J ends were trimmed by 5 bases and 4 bases, with 11 bases remaining between them. The CDR3 loop spans 14 amino acids. The V gene's germline CDR1 is SGHVS and CDR2 FQNEAQ. The CDR3 DNA sequence: TGTGCCAGCAGCCTAGGGACCCTTAATGAAAAACTGTTTTTT. Amino acids: CASSLGTLNEKLFF.